The T cell receptor beta chain under discussion was sequenced for a study of graft-versus-host responses after intestinal transplantation (dated by TCRdb to about 2021). Background for the entire study: The transplants that recipients got were multivisceral, liver-intestinal, or isolated intestinal. Every recipient was given anti-thymocyte globulin induction, then maintenance tacrolimus and steroids for roughly three years. Of the 20 to 30 intestinal transplant recipients enrolled in the cohort, one of whom was a retransplant, a few patients without pretransplant specimens were excluded. After intestinal transplantation, graft-versus-host and host-versus-graft alloreactive T cell clones in the graft, circulation and bone marrow were tracked using bulk TCR-beta CDR3 sequencing. Donor T cell macrochimerism was defined as a peak of at least 4% donor T cells among recipient peripheral blood mononuclear cells. Alloreactive clones were identified by sequencing pre-transplant mixed lymphocyte reaction products and comparing them with unstimulated pre-transplant donor and recipient T cells. Samples from a few later patients were sequenced in-house on an Illumina MiSeq with MiXCR processing rather than by the commercial service. The research as a whole found: Patients with donor T cell macrochimerism had high GvH to HvG T cell clonal ratios in their allografts. The conclusions were limited by the relatively low number and heterogeneity of the intestinal transplant patients. GvH clones were detected in recipient bone marrow, and some appeared earlier in ileal mucosa or blood, consistent with an intestinal mucosal origin. Early after transplant, declines in HvG clones were associated with peak levels of circulating GvH clones.

As regards this clone: It lacks a known antigen. Per-base quality was not reported, and no clone a single base away is much larger than it.

Interpreted using the paper, the time point label stands for: cells obtained before transplantation from donor or recipient. CD3+CD4+ and CD3+CD8+ populations were FACS-sorted from unstimulated pre-transplant donor and recipient cells taken from spleen or lymph nodes. Between the V and J ends, shortened by 4 bases and 1 base respectively, the junction contains 13 bases. The CDR3, cysteine through phenylalanine, is 15 amino acids long. Of the read, only the CDR3 DNA is kept; its 45 bases are in frame from base 1. Via the germline V gene, CDR1 is MNHEY and CDR2 SVGAGI. The library was prepared using the immunoSEQ multiplex PCR assay. For most patients, genomic DNA was isolated with the Qiagen DNeasy Blood and Tissue Kit and sent frozen to Adaptive Biotechnologies for TCR sequencing. Adaptive Biotechnologies carried out high-throughput TCR-beta CDR3 sequencing of genomic DNA for most patients. Processing in the source paper ran as follows. Adaptive's ImmunoSEQ software was the source of the TCR sequencing data for about 20 patients, while a few other patients were processed with MiXCR and VDJtools. To correct CD4 versus CD8 sorting errors, any sequence found in both subsets at a frequency ratio below 5:1 was removed. CDR3 nucleotide sequences shared between donor and recipient were removed because the origin of such sequences could not be assigned. At least 2-fold expansion over unstimulated cells and a minimum CFSE-low frequency of 0.002% (template counts) or 0.001% (read counts) were required for clones to be classified as alloreactive. Clones were considered mappable if detected in sequenced pre-transplant spleen, lymph node, or MLR CFSE-low populations of the donor or recipient. Cumulative frequency of alloreactive clones was calculated as a percentage of all sequences weighted by copy number. TCRdb's version of the immuneACCESS table is confined to in-frame rearrangements and falls short of the full clone set. An unresolved V gene accounts for under half of the shortfall where checked; the remainder is of unknown origin. D and trimming were read from the DNA, whereas the V and J calls and clone size are those reported in that table. The sample profile shows 90,000 to 150,000 clones; roughly 95% of them were found once. The ten most abundant clones make up about 3.3% of the sample.

Recombination connected TRBV6-5 to TRBJ1-2, with TRBD1 perhaps the D gene, on 5 matching bases. This TCR was sampled from a human donor who received an intestinal transplant. Sequenced here: unstimulated CD8+ T cells sorted from spleen or lymph node cells, sampled before intestinal transplant. The nucleotide sequence reads TGTGCCAGCAGTTTTTCCGGGGGTAGTAACTATGGCTACACCTTC. It translates as CASSFSGGSNYGYTF.